The entry below describes one T cell receptor beta chain. Its antigen is not identified. The sample comes from a study of graft-versus-host responses after intestinal transplantation. Study observations and caveats: Ileal or blood samples showed some GvH clones first, and such clones were also found in recipient marrow. After transplant, early declines in HvG clones were associated with peak levels of circulating GvH clones.

The protocol was immunoSEQ multiplex PCR, while the TCRdb copy is restricted to in-frame clones and leaves out a portion. The table shows tens of thousands of clones, with more than 85% occurring only once. The CDR3 is 15 residues long. V was shortened by 1 base and J by 6 bases, with 12 bases between the two germline ends. Germline V CDR1 and CDR2: MNHEY, SMNVEV (reference sequence). The sample in question was unstimulated CD8+ T cells sorted from spleen or lymph node cells, obtained before intestinal transplant. The TCR comes from a human donor who received an intestinal transplant. The chain is built from TRBV27 and TRBJ2-2; D is unclear. This chain's CDR3 is CASSLLPTVAGELFF. In DNA, the CDR3 is TGTGCCAGCAGTTTATTACCCACAGTTGCCGGGGAGCTGTTTTTT.